The rows below give T cell receptor beta chains drawn from one sample of a study of cytotoxic CD8 clonotypes in ibrutinib-treated CLL. Sequenced by immunoSEQ multiplex PCR; TCRdb stores in-frame clones only, minus some. The sample shows some 65,000 clones, 57% of them seen only once. Here the sequenced sample was PBMCs, taken after 12 months of ibrutinib treatment. The receptor source for this set is a human donor with chronic lymphocytic leukemia. Each CDR3 is given with its conserved first and last residue. The D gene is left open where the match is weak. Not every row has a clone size; where given, it reads once, few, many or a size class.

CDR3 protein: CASSQDRFNRPQHF
CDR3 DNA: TGCGCCAGCAGCCAAGACAGGTTTAATCGGCCCCAGCATTTT
clone size: few
J gene: TRBJ1-5
V gene: TRBV4-1
D gene: .

CDR3 protein: CASSLAGGPAGYTF
CDR3 DNA: TGCGCCAGCAGCTTGGCCGGGGGGCCGGCGGGCTACACCTTC
clone size: .
J gene: TRBJ1-2
V gene: TRBV5-1
D gene: .

CDR3 protein: CASSPGLAGVWTGELFF
CDR3 DNA: TGTGCCAGCTCACCCGGACTAGCGGGAGTCTGGACGGGGGAGCTGTTTTTT
clone size: .
J gene: TRBJ2-2
V gene: TRBV18
D gene: TRBD2

CDR3 protein: CSARAGNNEQFF
CDR3 DNA: TGCAGCGCCCGGGCTGGGAACAATGAGCAGTTCTTC
clone size: .
J gene: TRBJ2-1
V gene: TRBV29-1
D gene: .

CDR3 protein: CASMRGNQETQYF
CDR3 DNA: TGTGCCAGCATGAGGGGAAACCAAGAGACCCAGTACTTC
clone size: .
J gene: TRBJ2-5
V gene: TRBV6-5
D gene: .

CDR3 protein: CASSSQRLYGYTF
CDR3 DNA: TGCGCCAGCAGTTCCCAGAGGTTGTATGGCTACACCTTC
clone size: few
J gene: TRBJ1-2
V gene: TRBV10-1
D gene: .

CDR3 protein: CASSITGGRDNEQFF
CDR3 DNA: TGTGCCAGCAGCATTACAGGGGGCAGGGACAATGAGCAGTTCTTC
clone size: many
J gene: TRBJ2-1
V gene: TRBV2
D gene: TRBD1

CDR3 protein: CASSRQGWSYNEQFF
CDR3 DNA: TGTGCCAGTAGTCGACAGGGGTGGTCCTACAATGAGCAGTTCTTC
clone size: .
J gene: TRBJ2-1
V gene: TRBV19
D gene: TRBD1

CDR3 protein: CAISGQGGYNEQFF
CDR3 DNA: TGTGCCATCAGTGGACAGGGGGGATACAATGAGCAGTTCTTC
clone size: once
J gene: TRBJ2-1
V gene: TRBV10-3
D gene: TRBD1

CDR3 protein: CASSIRASMEQPQHF
CDR3 DNA: TGTGCCAGTAGTATACGGGCAAGCATGGAACAGCCCCAGCATTTT
clone size: many
J gene: TRBJ1-5
V gene: TRBV19
D gene: .

CDR3 protein: CASSLVRTSGTDTQYF
CDR3 DNA: TGTGCCAGCAGCTTAGTGCGGACTAGCGGTACAGATACGCAGTATTTT
clone size: once
J gene: TRBJ2-3
V gene: TRBV7-2
D gene: TRBD2

CDR3 protein: CASSSRDYLTGELFF
CDR3 DNA: TGTGCCAGCAGCTCACGGGACTATCTCACCGGGGAGCTGTTTTTT
clone size: few
J gene: TRBJ2-2
V gene: TRBV7-6
D gene: TRBD2

CDR3 protein: CASSPRDTRTDTQYF
CDR3 DNA: TGTGCCAGCAGTCCCCGGGACACTCGCACAGATACGCAGTATTTT
clone size: .
J gene: TRBJ2-3
V gene: TRBV6-1
D gene: .

CDR3 protein: CASSQDPRYGPTDTQYF
CDR3 DNA: TGCGCCAGCAGCCAAGATCCCAGGTATGGACCCACAGATACGCAGTATTTT
clone size: .
J gene: TRBJ2-3
V gene: TRBV4-1
D gene: .

CDR3 protein: CASSTGAVTEAFF
CDR3 DNA: TGCGCCAGCAGTACGGGTGCGGTGACTGAAGCTTTCTTT
clone size: .
J gene: TRBJ1-1
V gene: TRBV5-1
D gene: .

CDR3 protein: CASSGRGTVSPLHF
CDR3 DNA: TGTGCCAGCAGCGGCAGGGGGACAGTTTCACCCCTCCACTTT
clone size: .
J gene: TRBJ1-6
V gene: TRBV13
D gene: TRBD1

CDR3 protein: CASSLDAGGADTQYF
CDR3 DNA: TGCGCCAGCAGCTTGGACGCGGGGGGTGCAGATACGCAGTATTTT
clone size: .
J gene: TRBJ2-3
V gene: TRBV5-1
D gene: TRBD2

CDR3 protein: CASSLPPTKEAFF
CDR3 DNA: TGTGCCAGCAGTTTACCCCCGACAAAGGAAGCTTTCTTT
clone size: .
J gene: TRBJ1-1
V gene: TRBV28
D gene: .

CDR3 protein: CASSIPTPGGRGNTIYF
CDR3 DNA: TGTGCCAGTTCCATACCTACGCCAGGGGGTAGAGGAAACACCATATATTTT
clone size: .
J gene: TRBJ1-3
V gene: TRBV28
D gene: TRBD1

CDR3 protein: CASSPRDRGSEAFF
CDR3 DNA: TGTGCCAGCAGCCCCAGGGACAGGGGGTCTGAAGCTTTCTTT
clone size: once
J gene: TRBJ1-1
V gene: TRBV7-9
D gene: TRBD1

CDR3 protein: CSVVRGGPSTDTQYF
CDR3 DNA: TGCAGCGTTGTACGCGGCGGCCCCTCCACAGATACGCAGTATTTT
clone size: .
J gene: TRBJ2-3
V gene: TRBV29-1
D gene: .

CDR3 protein: CSVDKGGYGYTF
CDR3 DNA: TGCAGCGTTGATAAGGGGGGCTATGGCTACACCTTC
clone size: .
J gene: TRBJ1-2
V gene: TRBV29-1
D gene: .

CDR3 protein: CASSESGVESDTQYF
CDR3 DNA: TGTGCCAGCAGTGAGAGCGGGGTAGAATCAGATACGCAGTATTTT
clone size: .
J gene: TRBJ2-3
V gene: TRBV6-4
D gene: TRBD2

CDR3 protein: CASMVPQRGEKLFF
CDR3 DNA: TGTGCCAGTATGGTGCCCCAACGGGGTGAAAAACTGTTTTTT
clone size: .
J gene: TRBJ1-4
V gene: TRBV19
D gene: .

CDR3 protein: CASSLRMNTEAFF
CDR3 DNA: TGTGCCAGCAGCTTGAGGATGAACACTGAAGCTTTCTTT
clone size: .
J gene: TRBJ1-1
V gene: TRBV5-4
D gene: .

CDR3 protein: CASSLVTGAEAFF
CDR3 DNA: TGCGCCAGCAGCTTGGTTACGGGGGCTGAAGCTTTCTTT
clone size: .
J gene: TRBJ1-1
V gene: TRBV5-1
D gene: .

CDR3 protein: CASSGQVEQYF
CDR3 DNA: TGTGCCAGCAGTGGACAGGTCGAGCAGTACTTC
clone size: .
J gene: TRBJ2-7
V gene: TRBV6-5
D gene: TRBD1

CDR3 protein: CASSLFLVRLIINYGYTF
CDR3 DNA: TGTGCCAGCAGTTTGTTTCTAGTTCGCCTGATAATTAACTATGGCTACACCTTC
clone size: few
J gene: TRBJ1-2
V gene: TRBV28
D gene: .

CDR3 protein: CASSDGRATNEKLFF
CDR3 DNA: TGTGCCAGCAGCGATGGACGGGCAACTAATGAAAAACTGTTTTTT
clone size: .
J gene: TRBJ1-4
V gene: TRBV11-3
D gene: .

CDR3 protein: CASSPQGRGNQPQHF
CDR3 DNA: TGTGCCAGCAGCCCACAGGGGAGGGGCAATCAGCCCCAGCATTTT
clone size: .
J gene: TRBJ1-5
V gene: TRBV5-8
D gene: TRBD1

CDR3 protein: CASSSKNTEAFF
CDR3 DNA: TGTGCCAGCTCATCCAAGAACACTGAAGCTTTCTTT
clone size: .
J gene: TRBJ1-1
V gene: TRBV18
D gene: .

CDR3 protein: CASSFVAHRGGQETQYF
CDR3 DNA: TGTGCCAGCAGTTTCGTGGCCCATCGAGGGGGGCAAGAGACCCAGTACTTC
clone size: .
J gene: TRBJ2-5
V gene: TRBV28
D gene: .